This T cell receptor (beta chain) comes out of a study of shared clonotypes between healthy human individuals. At the level of the study: Per donor, three plates held CD4 naive cells, three held CD4 memory, two held CD8 naive and one held CD8 memory. The study's findings and limits: Naive subsets tended to show greater estimated richness than memory subsets. The study found lower generation probabilities in non-shared clonotypes than in those shared by all four donors.

The CDR3 contains 13 residues. V lost 2 bases and J 4 bases, leaving 9 bases between the germline ends. Germline-derived CDR1 and CDR2 are SGHTS and YDEGEE. A remark on this clone: The antigen is undetermined.

Measured with immunoSEQ multiplex PCR; TCRdb has only the in-frame clones, and not every one. The repertoire holds around 610,000 clones, with 95% to 97% as singletons. Naive CD8 isolation took CD45RO-negative cells positively selected for CCR7 and excluded terminally differentiated effector memory CD45RA+ cells. There were no recent acute infections or vaccinations among the donors, who were healthy HIV-negative adults. The sample taken for sequencing was naive CD8+ T cells sorted from blood. The TCR was taken from a woman younger than 45 in good health. The genes are TRBV5-8 and TRBJ1-2, with D maybe TRBD1 (5 bases). The CDR3: CASSFVGGYGYTF. The CDR3 coding sequence is TGTGCCAGCAGCTTTGTGGGGGGCTATGGCTACACCTTC.